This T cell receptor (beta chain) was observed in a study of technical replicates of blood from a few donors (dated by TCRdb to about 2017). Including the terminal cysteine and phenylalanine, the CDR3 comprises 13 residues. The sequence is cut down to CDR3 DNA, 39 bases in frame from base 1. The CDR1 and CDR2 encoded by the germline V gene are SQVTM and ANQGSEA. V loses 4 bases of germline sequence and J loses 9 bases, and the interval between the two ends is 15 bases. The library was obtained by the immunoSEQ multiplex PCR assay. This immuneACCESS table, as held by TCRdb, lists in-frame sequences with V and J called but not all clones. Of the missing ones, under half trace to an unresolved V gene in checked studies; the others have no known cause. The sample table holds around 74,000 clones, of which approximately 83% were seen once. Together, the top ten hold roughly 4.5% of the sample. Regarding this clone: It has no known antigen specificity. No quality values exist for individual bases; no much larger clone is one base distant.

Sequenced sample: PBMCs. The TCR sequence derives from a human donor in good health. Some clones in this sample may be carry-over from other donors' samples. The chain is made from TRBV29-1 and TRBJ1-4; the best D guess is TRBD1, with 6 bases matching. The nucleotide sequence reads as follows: TGCAGCGTTGTGCTTTCGAGGGACAAAAAACTGTTTTTT. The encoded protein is CSVVLSRDKKLFF.